This paragraph reports one T cell receptor (beta chain). This specimen comes from a study of T cell responses to AZD1222 COVID-19 vaccine. Study information: Investigators merged groups given second doses at roughly 4 or roughly 12 weeks.

Sequenced by immunoSEQ multiplex PCR; TCRdb stores in-frame clones only, minus some. The sample has about 100,000 clones, about nine tenths seen once. The CDR3 totals 13 residues. The germline gives CDR1 MDHEN, CDR2 SYDVKM. Trimming stripped 6 bases from V and 6 bases from J, with 15 bases between. This receptor was identified in an adult in good health. The material sequenced was peripheral blood, taken on day 0 of AZD1222 vaccination. The chain is built from TRBV28 and TRBJ2-7; TRBD2 might be the D (5 bases). CDR3 coding DNA: TGTGCCAGCAGAGACGACGGGGAATCCGAGCAGTACTTC. Translated: CASRDDGESEQYF.